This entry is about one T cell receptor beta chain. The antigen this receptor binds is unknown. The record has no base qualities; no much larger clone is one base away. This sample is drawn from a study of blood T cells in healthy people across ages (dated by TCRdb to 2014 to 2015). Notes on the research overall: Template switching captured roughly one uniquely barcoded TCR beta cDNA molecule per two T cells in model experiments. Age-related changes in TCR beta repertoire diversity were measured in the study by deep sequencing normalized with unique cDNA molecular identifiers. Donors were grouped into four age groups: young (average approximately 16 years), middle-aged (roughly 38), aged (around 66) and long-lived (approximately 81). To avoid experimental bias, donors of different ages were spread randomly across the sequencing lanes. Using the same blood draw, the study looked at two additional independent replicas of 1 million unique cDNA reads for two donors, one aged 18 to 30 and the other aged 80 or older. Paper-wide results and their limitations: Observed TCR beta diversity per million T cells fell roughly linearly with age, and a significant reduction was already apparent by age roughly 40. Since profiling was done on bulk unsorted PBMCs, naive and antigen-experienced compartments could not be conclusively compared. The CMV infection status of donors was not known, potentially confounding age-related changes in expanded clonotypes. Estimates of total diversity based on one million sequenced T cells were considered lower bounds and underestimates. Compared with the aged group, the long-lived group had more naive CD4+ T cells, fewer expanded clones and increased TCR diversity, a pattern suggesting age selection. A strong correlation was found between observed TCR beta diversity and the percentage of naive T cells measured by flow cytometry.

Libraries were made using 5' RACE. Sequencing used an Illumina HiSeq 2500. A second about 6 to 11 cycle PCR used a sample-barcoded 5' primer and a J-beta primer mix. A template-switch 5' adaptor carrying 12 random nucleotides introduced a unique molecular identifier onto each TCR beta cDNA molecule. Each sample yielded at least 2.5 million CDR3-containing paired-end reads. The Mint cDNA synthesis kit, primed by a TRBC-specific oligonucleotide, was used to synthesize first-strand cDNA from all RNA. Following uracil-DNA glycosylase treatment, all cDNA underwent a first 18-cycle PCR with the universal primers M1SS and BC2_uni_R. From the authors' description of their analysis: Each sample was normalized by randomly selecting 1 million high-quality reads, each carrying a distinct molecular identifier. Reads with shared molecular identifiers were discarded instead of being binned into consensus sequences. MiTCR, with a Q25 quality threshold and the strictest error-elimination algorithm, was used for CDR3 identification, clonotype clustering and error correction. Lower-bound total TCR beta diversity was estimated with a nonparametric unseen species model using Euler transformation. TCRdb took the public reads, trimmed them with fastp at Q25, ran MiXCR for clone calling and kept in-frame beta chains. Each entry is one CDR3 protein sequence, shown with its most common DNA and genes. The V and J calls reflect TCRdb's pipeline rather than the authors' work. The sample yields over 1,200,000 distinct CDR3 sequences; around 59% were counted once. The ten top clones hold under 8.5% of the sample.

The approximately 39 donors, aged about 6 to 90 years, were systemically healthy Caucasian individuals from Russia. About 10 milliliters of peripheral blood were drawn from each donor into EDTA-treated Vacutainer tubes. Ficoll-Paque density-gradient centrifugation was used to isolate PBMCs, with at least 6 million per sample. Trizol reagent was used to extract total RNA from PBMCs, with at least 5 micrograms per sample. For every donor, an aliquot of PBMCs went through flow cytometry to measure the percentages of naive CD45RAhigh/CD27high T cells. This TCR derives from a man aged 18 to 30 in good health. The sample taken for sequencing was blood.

For the CDR3, the sequence is CASSPSTRTADNEQFF. The sequenced DNA is TGTGCCAGCTCACCAAGCACCCGAACGGCGGACAATGAGCAGTTCTTC. This receptor chain uses TRBV18 and TRBJ2-1; no D gene call is confident. Spanning cysteine to phenylalanine, the CDR3 consists of 16 amino acids. Left in the record is the CDR3 DNA by itself, 48 bases read in frame from the first base. CDR1 KGHSH and CDR2 LQKENI are derived from the germline V gene. At the junction V is shortened by 2 bases and J by 5 bases, with 16 bases in between.